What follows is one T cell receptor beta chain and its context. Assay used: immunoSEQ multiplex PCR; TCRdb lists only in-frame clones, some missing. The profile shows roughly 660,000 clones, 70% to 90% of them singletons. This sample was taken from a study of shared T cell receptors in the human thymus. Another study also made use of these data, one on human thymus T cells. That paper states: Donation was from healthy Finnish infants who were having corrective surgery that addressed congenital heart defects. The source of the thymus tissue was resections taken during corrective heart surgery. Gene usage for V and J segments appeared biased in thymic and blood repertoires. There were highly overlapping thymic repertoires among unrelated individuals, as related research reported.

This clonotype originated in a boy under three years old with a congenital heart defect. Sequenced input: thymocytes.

CDR3 bases: TGTGCCATCAGTGAACCGGGAGGCGGCTACGAGCAGTACTTC. It is translated as CAISEPGGGYEQYF. The chain joins TRBV10-3 to TRBJ2-7; 7 positions match TRBD2. Germline V lookup: CDR1 ENHRY, CDR2 SYGVKD. The V segment lost 3 bases and the J segment 3 bases; nucleotides outside the gene matches: 5. The CDR3 is made up of 14 amino acids.